The 22 T cell receptor beta chains below were found in one sample sequenced in a study of cytomegalovirus exposure and HLA in healthy donors. PCR primers comprised 60 Vbeta and 13 Jbeta primers. Libraries were prepared by immunoSEQ multiplex PCR; TCRdb keeps only in-frame clonotypes and omits some of them. Of roughly 130,000 clones listed, about four fifths are singletons. The material sequenced was PBMCs. The receptors stem from a human donor in good health.

CDR3 amino acids: CASSSTVGLAGYNEQFF. DNA for the CDR3: TGTGCCAGCAGCTCCACGGTGGGTCTAGCGGGTTACAATGAGCAGTTCTTC. The J gene is TRBJ2-1, the V gene TRBV11-2, with 8 bases lining up with TRBD2. The germline CDR1 and CDR2 sequences are SGHAT and FQNNGV. The junction had 12 bases not matched to a gene; V was cut back by 4 bases and J by 4 bases. This CDR3 has 17 residues.

The rearrangement links TRBV19 to TRBJ2-7; the match to TRBD1 covers 10 bases. CDR3 length: 15 amino acids. In germline, CDR1 is LNHDA, CDR2 SQIVND (reference sequence). Trimming at V came to 1 base and at J to 2 bases, leaving 2 bases not matched to a gene. CDR3 protein: CASSIAGTGAYEQYF. The CDR3 bases are TGTGCCAGTAGTATAGCCGGGACAGGGGCCTACGAGCAGTACTTC.

The genes are TRBV4-1 and TRBJ2-5, with 7 bases fitting TRBD1. The length of the CDR3 is 14 residues. The V and J ends lost 1 base and 8 bases, in that order; junction bases with no gene match: 7. CDR1 and CDR2 (germline): MGHRA, YSYEKL. CDR3 residues: CASSQALRDRTQYF. CDR3 DNA: TGCGCCAGCAGCCAAGCCTTAAGGGACAGAACCCAGTACTTC.

The chain is built from TRBV19 and TRBJ2-7; 7 nucleotides align to TRBD1. CDR3 length equals 16 residues. Trimming at V came to 6 bases and at J to 2 bases, leaving 13 bases not matched to a gene. The germline gives CDR1 LNHDA, CDR2 SQIVND (reference sequence). The CDR3: CASSRDGDSFTYEQYF. CDR3 coding DNA: TGTGCCAGTAGCCGAGACGGGGACAGTTTCACCTACGAGCAGTACTTC. Using reference TRBV19 and TRBJ2-7 for the parts outside the CDR3, the full variable domain is DGGITQSPKYLFRKEGQNVTLSCEQNLNHDAMYWYRQDPGQGLRLIYYSQIVNDFQKGDIAEGYSVSREKKESFPLTVTSAQKNPTAFYLCASSRDGDSFTYEQYFGPGTRLTVT.

The J gene is TRBJ2-2, the V gene TRBV11-2; TRBD2 agrees at 7 bases. Germline CDR1 is SGHAT and CDR2 is FQNNGV. Trimming removed 5 bases from V and 3 bases from J; junction bases left unmatched: 6. The CDR3 has 15 residues. As DNA, the CDR3 is TGTGCCAGCAGCCAAAGCGGGACCCACACCGGGGAGCTGTTTTTT. It is translated as CASSQSGTHTGELFF.

The chain uses TRBV7-2 and TRBJ2-3; 15 nucleotides line up with TRBD2. The junction had 9 bases not matched to a gene; V was cut back by 1 base and J by 10 bases. The length of the CDR3 is 17 residues. CDR1 is SGHTA, CDR2 FQGNSA, per germline. The CDR3 loop reads CASSLVVRRTSGGAQYF. The CDR3 bases are TGTGCCAGCAGCTTAGTGGTGAGGCGGACTAGCGGGGGGGCGCAGTATTTT.

The chain combines TRBV6-1 with TRBJ1-3, with a possible D match to TRBD1 (5 bases). The CDR3 extends over 14 amino acids. Trimming removed 5 bases at V and 4 bases at J, with 12 bases between. Germline assignment: CDR1 MNHNS and CDR2 SASEGT. In nucleotides, the CDR3 is TGTGCCAGCAGTCTCCAGGGATGGGGAAACACCATATATTTT. It encodes CASSLQGWGNTIYF.

This chain uses TRBV4-1 with TRBJ2-7; the match to TRBD1 covers 7 bases. The CDR3 length is 16 residues. V shed 0 bases, J shed 4 bases, and the junction held 9 bases outside the gene matches. Germline V gives CDR1 MGHRA, CDR2 YSYEKL. As DNA, the CDR3 is TGCGCCAGCAGCCAAGATCGGACAGGACTTTATTACGAGCAGTACTTC. This gives the protein CASSQDRTGLYYEQYF.

V is TRBV27 and J is TRBJ1-2; D is perhaps TRBD1 (6 bases). CDR3 size: 14 residues. V shed 3 bases and J shed 4 bases, with 12 bases lying between them. The germline V gene encodes CDR1 MNHEY and CDR2 SMNVEV (reference sequence). The CDR3 here is CASSLDSTAYGYTF. The CDR3 nucleotides read TGTGCCAGCAGTTTGGACAGTACCGCCTATGGCTACACCTTC.

The genes are TRBV19 and TRBJ2-1; 8 positions match TRBD2. In germline, CDR1 is LNHDA, CDR2 SQIVND (reference sequence). This CDR3 spans 15 amino acids. J gave up 0 bases and V 6 bases, and 4 bases lay outside the gene matches. CDR3 sequence reads: CASRFRGGSYNEQFF. CDR3 nucleotides: TGTGCCAGTAGATTCCGGGGGGGCTCCTACAATGAGCAGTTCTTC.

The J gene is TRBJ2-3, the V gene TRBV5-4, with 10 bases matching TRBD2. Germline-derived CDR1 and CDR2 are SGHNT and YYREEE (reference sequence). The V and J ends lost 0 bases and 4 bases, in that order; junction bases with no gene match: 2. CDR3 length: 15 amino acids. The CDR3 bases are TGTGCCAGCAGCTTGGCTAGCGGGGGTGCAGATACGCAGTATTTT. Its translation is CASSLASGGADTQYF.

The J gene is TRBJ2-7, the V gene TRBV27; 7 bases match TRBD1. The ends lost 3 bases at V and 4 bases at J; junction bases unmatched: 6. Germline assignment: CDR1 MNHEY and CDR2 SMNVEV (reference sequence). The length of the CDR3 is 14 residues. CDR3 sequence: CASSFWGQSYEQYF. CDR3 bases: TGTGCCAGCAGTTTTTGGGGACAGAGTTACGAGCAGTACTTC.

The V gene is TRBV28, the J gene TRBJ2-7; 9 bases map to TRBD1. The germline gives CDR1 MDHEN, CDR2 SYDVKM. The ends lost 1 base at V and 5 bases at J; junction bases unmatched: 12. The CDR3 covers 17 residues. The DNA of the CDR3 is TGTGCCAGCAGTTTATATGGCGGGACAGGGCCTTCCGACGAGCAGTACTTC. Translation: CASSLYGGTGPSDEQYF.

The CDR3 DNA reads TGTGCCAGCAGCCAAGACTACAGGGGGAACATTCAGTACTTC. This gives the protein CASSQDYRGNIQYF. The chain carries TRBV4-2 and TRBJ2-4, with TRBD1 identical over 8 bases. The CDR3 extends over 14 amino acids. Germline V gene data show CDR1 as LGHNA and CDR2 as YNFKEQ. The junction had 2 bases not matched to a gene; V was cut back by 0 bases and J by 7 bases.

The chain carries TRBV2 and TRBJ2-3, with a weak D call TRBD2 (6 bases). Germline CDR1 SNHLY, CDR2 FYNNEI. The CDR3 runs 14 residues. The V and J ends lost 6 bases and 1 base respectively, with 11 bases between them. CDR3 residues: CASSYSGGTDTQYF. CDR3 nucleotides: TGTGCCAGCAGCTATTCGGGGGGCACAGATACGCAGTATTTT.

This chain uses TRBV28 with TRBJ1-5; 11 nucleotides agree with TRBD1. J lost 2 bases, V lost 6 bases, and 6 bases had no gene match. There are 16 residues in the CDR3. Germline V gives CDR1 MDHEN, CDR2 SYDVKM. CDR3 region: CASRTDRGLGNQPQHF. The DNA for the CDR3 is TGTGCCAGCAGAACGGACAGGGGGCTCGGCAATCAGCCCCAGCATTTT.

The V call is TRBV5-1, the J call TRBJ2-3, with 11 bases matching TRBD2. This CDR3 is 15 amino acids long. Germline V CDR1 and CDR2: SGHRS, YFSETQ. V trimming: 9 bases; J trimming: 0 bases; junction bases outside the gene matches: 6. The CDR3 is CATSGLAASTDTQYF. In DNA form, the CDR3 reads TGCGCCACCTCGGGACTAGCGGCCAGCACAGATACGCAGTATTTT.

The chain combines TRBV7-9 with TRBJ2-7, with D perhaps matching TRBD1 (6 bases). Germline lookup yields CDR1 SEHNR and CDR2 FQNEAQ (reference sequence). The germline V and J ends were trimmed by 2 bases and 4 bases, with 21 bases remaining between them. The CDR3 loop spans 17 amino acids. The CDR3 DNA sequence: TGTGCCAGCAGCTTAAAGGTTGGCGGTGGGGGCGTTTACGAGCAGTACTTC. Its translation is CASSLKVGGGGVYEQYF.

In DNA, the CDR3 is TGTGCCAGCAGGAATAGCGGGGGGCCGCAAGAGACCCAGTACTTC. Translated: CASRNSGGPQETQYF. The V call is TRBV6-5, the J call TRBJ2-5, with 10 bases fitting TRBD2. Trimming removed 6 bases from V and 2 bases from J; junction bases left unmatched: 6. CDR1 and CDR2 (germline): MNHEY, SVGAGI. The CDR3 covers 15 residues.

V and J are TRBV6-7 and TRBJ2-1; 10 bases match TRBD2. TRBV6-7 is known as an ORF, though its function is uncertain. With V trimmed by 4 bases and J by 4 bases, 4 bases remained unmatched. This CDR3 has 15 amino acids. This chain's CDR3 is CASSSVTSGYNEQFF. CDR3 coding DNA: TGTGCCAGCAGTTCCGTGACTAGCGGGTACAATGAGCAGTTCTTC.

The J gene is TRBJ2-1, the V gene TRBV7-2; TRBD1 matches 8 bases. From germline, CDR1 is SGHTA and CDR2 FQGNSA. Unmatched junction bases numbered 13, after V lost 5 bases and J lost 4 bases. The CDR3 spans 17 residues. Here the CDR3 reads CASSLPSGQVRYNEQFF. Here the CDR3 DNA reads TGTGCCAGCAGCCTACCATCGGGACAGGTGAGGTACAATGAGCAGTTCTTC. Supplemented by reference TRBV7-2 and TRBJ2-1, the full variable domain reads GAGVSQSPSNKVTEKGKDVELRCDPISGHTALYWYRQSLGQGLEFLIYFQGNSAPDKSGLPSDRFSAERTGGSVSTLTIQRTQQEDSAVYLCASSLPSGQVRYNEQFFGPGTRLTVL.

The rearrangement uses TRBV5-1 and TRBJ2-3; no reliable D call. Looked up from germline, CDR1 is SGHRS and CDR2 is YFSETQ. The CDR3 consists of 13 residues. V lost 2 bases and J lost 6, with 10 bases in between. The CDR3: CASSLSMWDTQYF. CDR3 bases: TGCGCCAGCAGCTTATCTATGTGGGATACGCAGTATTTT. Full variable domain (missing parts from reference TRBV5-1 and TRBJ2-3): KAGVTQTPRYLIKTRGQQVTLSCSPISGHRSVSWYQQTPGQGLQFLFEYFSETQRNKGNFPGRFSGRQFSNSRSEMNVSTLELGDSALYLCASSLSMWDTQYFGPGTRLTVL.